This TCR beta chain originates from a study of sequential checkpoint blockade in melanoma. Study-level information: Patients were randomized 1:1 to nivolumab-then-ipilimumab or ipilimumab-then-nivolumab first-line. Both treatment sequences were followed by maintenance nivolumab.

The treatment was: randomized to nivolumab then ipilimumab (arm A) or the reverse (arm B). Germline CDR1 and CDR2: KGHSY and FQNENV. The CDR3 runs to 12 residues. V was clipped by 6 bases and J by 5 bases, with 10 bases between them. This table comes from immunoSEQ multiplex PCR, and its TCRdb copy is limited to in-frame clones, with some not included. The repertoire holds approximately 31,000 clones, with 65% to 90% as singletons. The chain couples TRBV16 to TRBJ1-1, with D perhaps TRBD1 (6 bases). This specimen was CD8+ T cells sorted from blood (inferred from file names), taken from a patient given nivolumab and ipilimumab in sequence. The origin of this receptor is a human donor with melanoma. The CDR3 is CASRQGGTEAFF. The CDR3, as DNA: TGTGCCAGCAGACAGGGAGGGACTGAAGCTTTCTTT. The entire variable domain, with the rest obtained from reference TRBV16 and TRBJ1-1, is as follows: GEEVAQTPKHLVRGEGQKAKLYCAPIKGHSYVFWYQQVLKNEFKFLISFQNENVFDETGMPKERFSAKCLPNSPCSLEIQATKLEDSAVYFCASRQGGTEAFFGQGTRLTVV.